These T cell receptor beta chains were read from a single sample in a study of T cell responses to AZD1222 COVID-19 vaccine. Assay used: immunoSEQ multiplex PCR; TCRdb lists only in-frame clones, some missing. The top ten clones hold around 2.1% of a sample with roughly 150,000 clones, about 87% of them seen once. The starting material was peripheral blood, obtained on day 0 of AZD1222 vaccination. Every receptor here comes from an adult in good health. Both conserved end residues are part of each CDR3. The D gene is left open where the match is weak. Expanded clones get a size class; other rows say once, few or many, or leave the size out.

TRBD1 | NA | TRBJ2-1 | TRBV7-9 | CASSYRDRESNEQFF | TGTGCCAGCAGCTACCGGGACAGAGAGTCCAATGAGCAGTTCTTC
TRBD1 | NA | TRBJ2-4 | TRBV28 | CASTWGGTGAKNIQYF | TGTGCCAGCACCTGGGGGGGGACAGGGGCTAAAAACATTCAGTACTTC
NA | NA | TRBJ1-1 | TRBV30 | CAWSQTWNTEAFF | TGTGCCTGGAGTCAGACCTGGAACACTGAAGCTTTCTTT
NA | NA | TRBJ1-2 | TRBV19 | CASSWSQPGGYTF | TGTGCCAGTAGTTGGTCTCAACCCGGGGGCTACACCTTC
NA | NA | TRBJ2-1 | TRBV5-4 | CASRPTGTYNEQFF | TGTGCCAGCAGACCCACCGGGACCTACAATGAGCAGTTCTTC
NA | NA | TRBJ2-1 | TRBV12-3/TRBV12-4 | CASREDSYNEQFF | TGTGCCAGCAGGGAGGATTCGTACAATGAGCAGTTCTTC
NA | NA | TRBJ1-1 | TRBV5-5 | CASSLDAITEAFF | TGTGCCAGCAGCTTGGACGCCATCACTGAAGCTTTCTTT
NA | NA | TRBJ2-1 | TRBV21-1 | CASSQHRGPIYNEQFF | TGTGCCAGCAGCCAACACCGGGGACCCATCTACAATGAGCAGTTCTTC
NA | once | TRBJ1-6 | TRBV6-6 | CASSYSATPDSPLHF | TGTGCCAGCAGTTACTCGGCTACCCCTGATTCACCCCTCCACTTT
TRBD1 | NA | TRBJ1-5 | TRBV6-5 | CASSFGQGGQPQHF | TGTGCCAGCAGTTTCGGACAGGGCGGGCAGCCCCAGCATTTT
TRBD1 | once | TRBJ1-4 | TRBV18 | CASSPGQVNEKLFF | TGTGCCAGCTCACCGGGACAGGTTAATGAAAAACTGTTTTTT
NA | few | TRBJ2-7 | TRBV19 | CASSIAPGYEQYF | TGTGCCAGTAGTATAGCCCCCGGCTACGAGCAGTACTTC
NA | NA | TRBJ1-1 | TRBV6-2/TRBV6-3 | CASSASGSEAFF | TGTGCCAGCAGTGCCTCAGGGTCTGAAGCTTTCTTT
TRBD1 | NA | TRBJ2-1 | TRBV7-9 | CASSLSSGTGGNEQFF | TGTGCCAGCAGCCTCTCCTCTGGGACAGGGGGCAATGAGCAGTTCTTC
TRBD1 | NA | TRBJ1-3 | TRBV6-2/TRBV6-3 | CASSGNRDSTGNTIYF | TGTGCCAGCAGTGGCAACCGGGACAGTACTGGAAACACCATATATTTT
NA | NA | TRBJ2-7 | TRBV7-6 | CASSLAGHFNEQYF | TGTGCCAGCAGCTTAGCAGGGCACTTCAACGAGCAGTACTTC
TRBD1 | NA | TRBJ2-1 | TRBV18 | CASLDRGAAQGKVEPHNEQFF | TGTGCCAGCTTAGACAGGGGGGCAGCCCAAGGGAAGGTTGAGCCACACAATGAGCAGTTCTTC
NA | NA | TRBJ1-2 | TRBV10-3 | CAISDGDRANYGYTF | TGTGCCATCAGTGATGGAGACAGAGCTAACTATGGCTACACCTTC
NA | NA | TRBJ1-2 | TRBV2 | CASTTPAVDYGYTF | TGTGCCAGCACAACTCCAGCGGTGGACTATGGCTACACCTTC
NA | few | TRBJ2-1 | TRBV18 | CASSPMIGASAHNEQFF | TGTGCCAGCTCACCAATGATCGGAGCTAGCGCCCACAATGAGCAGTTCTTC
NA | NA | TRBJ2-1 | TRBV19 | CASSIGQAGNEQFF | TGTGCCAGTAGTATTGGTCAAGCCGGAAATGAGCAGTTCTTC
NA | NA | TRBJ1-5 | TRBV10-1 | CASSTLDSNQPQHF | TGCGCCAGCAGCACGCTAGACAGCAATCAGCCCCAGCATTTT
TRBD1 | NA | TRBJ1-4 | TRBV7-9 | CASSLDSAGGREKLFF | TGTGCCAGCAGCTTAGACTCGGCAGGGGGCCGGGAAAAACTGTTTTTT
NA | once | TRBJ1-3 | TRBV5-8 | CASSFASSDTIYF | TGTGCCAGCAGCTTCGCAAGTTCGGACACCATATATTTT
NA | NA | TRBJ2-2 | TRBV6-5 | CAVTRGFGAGELFF | TGTGCTGTAACTAGGGGGTTTGGAGCCGGGGAGCTGTTTTTT
NA | NA | TRBJ2-7 | TRBV5-8 | CASSLDGRGGFREQYF | TGTGCCAGCAGCTTGGATGGAAGGGGGGGGTTTCGAGAGCAGTACTTC
TRBD1 | NA | TRBJ1-2 | TRBV4-2 | CASSQAGTGIYYGYTF | TGTGCCAGCAGCCAAGCCGGGACAGGGATATACTATGGCTACACCTTC
NA | NA | TRBJ1-1 | TRBV5-4 | CASSLISSGEAFF | TGTGCCAGCAGCTTGATATCTTCCGGAGAAGCTTTCTTT
NA | NA | TRBJ2-6 | TRBV30 | CAWNQFAAAGANVLTF | TGTGCCTGGAATCAGTTCGCGGCGGCTGGGGCCAACGTCCTGACTTTC
NA | once | TRBJ2-1 | TRBV6-5 | CASNPRLSSYNEQFF | TGTGCCAGCAATCCCCGGCTGAGCTCCTACAATGAGCAGTTCTTC
NA | NA | TRBJ1-2 | TRBV19 | CASSGGPVSLGYTF | TGTGCCAGTAGTGGGGGTCCCGTTTCTCTTGGCTACACCTTC
NA | NA | TRBJ1-1 | TRBV11-3 | CASSTRGNTEAFF | TGTGCCAGCAGTACGAGGGGGAACACTGAAGCTTTCTTT
NA | NA | TRBJ1-2 | TRBV19 | CASSTAFLNYGYTF | TGTGCCAGTAGTACGGCTTTCTTAAACTATGGCTACACCTTC
TRBD1 | NA | TRBJ2-1 | TRBV5-5 | CASSFRTGNEQFF | TGTGCCAGCAGCTTCAGGACAGGGAATGAGCAGTTCTTC
TRBD2 | NA | TRBJ2-7 | TRBV5-8 | CASSLELADNEQYF | TGTGCCAGCAGCTTGGAACTAGCGGATAACGAGCAGTACTTC
NA | NA | TRBJ1-5 | TRBV9 | CASSIPDHYSNQPQHF | TGTGCCAGCAGCATACCGGACCACTATAGCAATCAGCCCCAGCATTTT
TRBD1 | few | TRBJ1-2 | TRBV28 | CATIGDGGDRGYHYGYTF | TGTGCCACCATTGGCGACGGTGGCGACAGGGGTTACCACTATGGCTACACCTTC
NA | NA | TRBJ1-1 | TRBV30 | CAWSAGVSNTEAFF | TGTGCCTGGTCTGCGGGGGTTTCGAACACTGAAGCTTTCTTT
NA | NA | TRBJ2-3 | TRBV6-5 | CASSVGRGDTQYF | TGTGCCAGCAGCGTCGGCCGGGGAGATACGCAGTATTTT
TRBD2 | NA | TRBJ2-7 | TRBV19 | CASRTSASGPYEQYF | TGTGCCAGTAGGACGTCGGCTAGCGGGCCGTACGAGCAGTACTTC
NA | NA | TRBJ2-5 | TRBV7-6 | CASSLPPGERETQYF | TGTGCCAGCAGCTTACCTCCAGGGGAGAGGGAGACCCAGTACTTC
TRBD2 | once | TRBJ2-3 | TRBV30 | CAWSGLASGRDTQYF | TGTGCCTGGAGTGGTCTCGCTAGCGGGAGGGATACGCAGTATTTT
NA | few | TRBJ2-2 | TRBV30 | CAWSGGLTGELFF | TGTGCCTGGAGTGGGGGGTTAACCGGGGAGCTGTTTTTT
TRBD1 | NA | TRBJ2-1 | TRBV9 | CASSPTGEKADNEQFF | TGTGCCAGCAGCCCTACAGGGGAAAAGGCCGACAATGAGCAGTTCTTC
NA | NA | TRBJ2-3 | TRBV11-3 | CASSRGEAQYF | TGTGCCAGCAGCCGTGGGGAGGCGCAGTATTTT
TRBD2 | NA | TRBJ2-5 | TRBV4-1 | CASSQEGGPQETQYF | TGCGCCAGCAGCCAGGAGGGAGGGCCGCAGGAGACCCAGTACTTC
NA | NA | TRBJ2-5 | TRBV6-5 | CASSYLGSQYF | TGTGCCAGCAGTTACCTAGGATCCCAGTACTTC
NA | NA | TRBJ1-2 | TRBV12-3/TRBV12-4 | CASSSREVGYTF | TGTGCCAGCAGTTCCCGTGAGGTGGGCTACACCTTC
NA | NA | TRBJ2-1 | TRBV7-8 | CASSPRLSSYNEQFF | TGTGCCAGCAGCCCAAGACTGAGCTCCTACAATGAGCAGTTCTTC
NA | once | TRBJ1-1 | TRBV28 | CASSLPHIAGWRTEAFF | TGTGCCAGCAGTTTACCCCACATTGCTGGGTGGAGGACTGAAGCTTTCTTT
NA | NA | TRBJ2-7 | TRBV5-6 | CASSPGPLYEQYF | TGTGCCAGCAGCCCCGGGCCCCTCTACGAGCAGTACTTC
NA | NA | TRBJ2-1 | TRBV5-6 | CASSKGTASYNEQFF | TGTGCCAGCAGCAAGGGGACTGCCAGCTACAATGAGCAGTTCTTC
TRBD1 | NA | TRBJ2-5 | TRBV2 | CASSEGDRDMETQYF | TGTGCCAGCAGTGAAGGAGACAGGGACATGGAGACCCAGTACTTC
TRBD2 | NA | TRBJ2-7 | TRBV6-5 | CASSYETGGYEQYF | TGTGCCAGCAGTTACGAAACGGGAGGGTACGAGCAGTACTTC
NA | NA | TRBJ2-2 | TRBV5-1 | CASSLGAVTGELFF | TGCGCCAGCAGCTTGGGGGCGGTCACCGGGGAGCTGTTTTTT